These 28 T cell receptor beta chains were sequenced from one sample in a study of molecular identifiers for immune sequencing clone quantification. One entry per CDR3 protein, called by TCRdb with MiXCR from the PCR reads. The sample yields more than 550,000 distinct CDR3 sequences, 25% seen once. Sequencing was performed on naive CD8+ T cells from blood, with Jurkat cell RNA spiked in. Stated subset: FACS-sorted CD8+CD4-CCR7+CD45RA+ naive T cells. The receptors were gathered from a human donor in good health. Some libraries in this study had Jurkat cell RNA spiked in.

V and J are TRBV7-9 and TRBJ2-1, with D perhaps TRBD2 (6 bases). Trimming removed 5 bases from V and 3 bases from J, with 11 bases in between. The V gene's germline CDR1 is SEHNR and CDR2 FQNEAQ (reference sequence). The CDR3 consists of 14 residues. CDR3: CASSTGESYNEQFF. CDR3 sequence (DNA): TGTGCCAGCAGCACGGGGGAAAGCTACAATGAGCAGTTCTTC.

Regarding this clonotype: This may be a read error, as it is one base from a much larger clone. CDR3: CASSSRTGALFF. For the CDR3, the DNA is TGTGCCAGCAGTTCCCGTACCGGGGCGCTGTTTTTT. The chain employs TRBV12-3 or TRBV12-4 and TRBJ2-2; D is tentatively TRBD1 or TRBD2 (5 bases each). The CDR3 consists of 12 residues.

The gene calls are TRBV6-2 or TRBV6-3 and TRBJ2-2, with 7 nucleotides matching TRBD2. CDR1 and CDR2 from the germline V gene are MNHEY and SVGEGT. The CDR3 loop spans 16 amino acids. J lost 0 bases, V lost 4 bases, and 5 bases had no gene match. The CDR3 loop reads CASSFGLDSNTGELFF. DNA of the CDR3: TGTGCCAGCAGTTTCGGACTAGACTCGAACACCGGGGAGCTGTTTTTT.

The CDR3 is CASSSSLFGAYEQYF. CDR3 coding DNA: TGTGCCAGCAGCTCCTCACTGTTTGGCGCCTACGAGCAGTACTTC. This chain uses TRBV2 with TRBJ2-7; D ambiguous. CDR1 is SNHLY, CDR2 FYNNEI, per germline. Trimming cost V 6 bases and J 2 bases, with 17 bases left between them. There are 15 residues in the CDR3.

Comments on this clonotype: Since a much larger clone is just one base distant, this may be a read error. CDR3 residues: CASSHSSWGGWAEAFF. CDR3 coding DNA: TGTGCCAGCAGTCACTCGTCTTGGGGGGGATGGGCTGAAGCTTTCTTT. The genes are TRBV12-3 or TRBV12-4 and TRBJ1-1, with a tentative D call TRBD1 (5 bases). The CDR3 consists of 16 residues. With 5 bases removed from V and 6 bases from J, the gap between germline ends came to 22 bases.

This clonotype came up many times. The CDR3 coding sequence is TGTGCCAGCAGTTTTGCACTCGACACTGAAGCTTTCTTT. Its translation is CASSFALDTEAFF. The chain recombines TRBV27 with TRBJ1-1; D not certain. The V end lost 3 bases, the J end lost 3 bases, and 8 bases lay between the germline ends. CDR3 size: 13 residues. The germline gives CDR1 MNHEY, CDR2 SMNVEV (reference sequence).

This clonotype came up many times. The rearrangement joins TRBV7-6 to TRBJ2-5; D might be TRBD1 (6 bases). Germline loops: CDR1 SGHVS, CDR2 FNYEAQ. The length of the CDR3 is 15 residues. Trimming pared 1 base from V and 5 bases from J, leaving 14 bases between. The CDR3: CASSLDLGTGETQYF. The DNA of the CDR3 is TGTGCCAGCAGCTTAGACCTAGGTACAGGGGAGACCCAGTACTTC.

V is TRBV4-3 and J is TRBJ1-2; a weak D match, TRBD1 (5 bases). In germline, CDR1 is LGHNA, CDR2 YSLEER. Trimming removed 0 bases from V and 3 bases from J, with 8 bases in between. The CDR3 length is 14 residues. DNA for the CDR3: TGCGCCAGCAGCCAAGAGTTGGGGCACTATGGCTACACCTTC. The encoded protein is CASSQELGHYGYTF.

The chain couples TRBV12-3 or TRBV12-4 to TRBJ2-7; D may match TRBD1 or TRBD2 (6 bases each). The CDR3 is 16 residues long. V was cut by 7 bases and J by 3 bases, with 22 bases left in between. The CDR3 reads CASTSSGAFGIYEQYF. CDR3 in DNA: TGTGCCAGCACCTCCTCGGGGGCATTTGGAATCTACGAGCAGTACTTC.

This clonotype was observed many times. V is TRBV9 and J is TRBJ1-1; D gene unclear. Per the germline V gene, CDR1 is SGDLS and CDR2 is YYNGEE. V was pared by 1 base and J by 1 base, with 5 bases between. The CDR3 is 13 amino acids. CDR3: CASSVLENTEAFF. CDR3 bases: TGTGCCAGCAGCGTACTTGAGAACACTGAAGCTTTCTTT. Full variable domain (outside the CDR3, taken from reference TRBV9 and TRBJ1-1): DSGVTQTPKHLITATGQRVTLRCSPRSGDLSVYWYQQSLDQGLQFLIQYYNGEERAKGNILERFSAQQFPDLHSELNLSSLELGDSALYFCASSVLENTEAFFGQGTRLTVV.

This clonotype turned up a few times. The gene calls are TRBV27 and TRBJ2-1; D gene unclear. Germline lookup yields CDR1 MNHEY and CDR2 SMNVEV (reference sequence). V was cut by 3 bases and J by 15 bases, with 18 bases left in between. CDR3 length: 13 amino acids. CDR3: CASSLALSDIWFF. CDR3 nucleotide sequence: TGTGCCAGCAGTTTGGCGTTAAGCGATATTTGGTTCTTC.

The rearrangement links TRBV19 to TRBJ1-5; D not resolved. CDR1 and CDR2 (germline): LNHDA, SQIVND (reference sequence). The CDR3 totals 15 residues. Trimming removed 5 bases from V and 0 bases from J, with 11 bases in between. The CDR3 DNA is TGTGCCAGTAGTCCCCGGCACCATAGCAATCAGCCCCAGCATTTT. Translation gives CASSPRHHSNQPQHF.

This clonotype was detected ten times or more. The chain combines TRBV9 with TRBJ1-5; weak D call: TRBD1 (5 bases). Germline CDR1 is SGDLS and CDR2 is YYNGEE. Trimming took off 3 bases at V and 7 bases at J, with 11 bases between the two ends. The CDR3 is 13 amino acids. The CDR3 region is CASSGDGGQPQHF. For the CDR3, the DNA is TGTGCCAGCAGCGGGGACGGGGGGCAGCCCCAGCATTTT.

This clonotype was detected only a few times. The CDR3 region is CASSPYNSPYEQYF. In DNA, the CDR3 is TGTGCCAGCAGCCCGTATAACAGCCCCTACGAGCAGTACTTC. The rearrangement uses TRBV5-8 and TRBJ2-7; D call uncertain. Germline CDR1 reads SGHTS; CDR2 reads YDEGEE. Trimming took 4 bases from V and 2 from J, leaving 13 bases between them. The CDR3 has 14 amino acids.

This clonotype was seen repeatedly, ten times or more. The chain is built from TRBV30 and TRBJ1-2, with 7 bases lining up with TRBD1. Per germline, CDR1 GTSNPN and CDR2 SVGIG (reference sequence). With V trimmed by 2 bases and J by 4 bases, 7 bases remained unmatched. The CDR3 is made up of 14 amino acids. The CDR3 reads CAWSWTGPFYGYTF. The CDR3, as DNA: TGTGCCTGGAGTTGGACAGGTCCTTTCTATGGCTACACCTTC. Complete variable domain (other parts from reference TRBV30 and TRBJ1-2): SQTIHQWPATLVQPVGSPLSLECTVEGTSNPNLYWYRQAAGRGLQLLFYSVGIGQISSEVPQNLSASRPQDRQFILSSKKLLLSDSGFYLCAWSWTGPFYGYTFGSGTRLTVV.

The CDR3 coding sequence is TGTGCCAGCAGTCCCCAGGGAGCCAAAAACATTCAGTACTTC. Amino acid sequence: CASSPQGAKNIQYF. The chain has TRBV27 and TRBJ2-4; weak D call: TRBD1 (5 bases). In germline, CDR1 is MNHEY, CDR2 SMNVEV (reference sequence). Between the trimmed V and J ends, which lost 5 bases and 0 bases, there was a span of 8 bases. CDR3 length: 14 amino acids.

As to this clonotype: A much larger clone lies one base from this, so it may be a read error. V and J are TRBV30 and TRBJ2-2; D not resolved. The germline gives CDR1 GTSNPN, CDR2 SVGIG (reference sequence). V lost 3 bases, J lost 1 base, and 9 bases lay in between. The CDR3 is 14 residues long. CDR3 sequence reads: CAWSARMNTGELFF. The CDR3 DNA follows: TGTGCCTGGAGCGCTCGGATGAACACCGGGGAGCTGTTTTTT.

This clonotype has a handful of counts. The rearrangement uses TRBV5-1 and TRBJ2-7; either TRBD1 or TRBD2 may fit D (5 bases each). The germline CDR1 and CDR2 sequences are SGHRS and YFSETQ. V lost 4 bases to trimming and J lost 0 bases, with 14 bases between them. There are 15 residues in the CDR3. CDR3 loop: CASSVGAGNSYEQYF. The CDR3 bases are TGCGCCAGCAGCGTCGGGGCAGGTAACTCCTACGAGCAGTACTTC.

This clonotype was counted a few times. The V gene is TRBV28, the J gene TRBJ1-4; TRBD1 might be the D (5 bases). The CDR3 extends over 14 amino acids. In germline, CDR1 is MDHEN, CDR2 SYDVKM. V lost 5 bases to trimming and J lost 4 bases, with 11 bases between them. The CDR3 sequence: CASSRDGFNEKLFF. The CDR3, as DNA: TGTGCCAGCAGTCGGGACGGATTTAATGAAAAACTGTTTTTT. Based on the CDR3 plus reference TRBV28 and TRBJ1-4, the full variable domain is DVKVTQSSRYLVKRTGEKVFLECVQDMDHENMFWYRQDPGLGLRLIYFSYDVKMKEKGDIPEGYSVSREKKERFSLILESASTNQTSMYLCASSRDGFNEKLFFGSGTQLSVL.

In the case of this clonotype: A read error is possible here, since a much larger clone lies one base away. V and J are TRBV2 and TRBJ2-6; tentative D call: TRBD1 (6 bases). Per the germline V gene, CDR1 is SNHLY and CDR2 is FYNNEI. The CDR3 has 16 residues. This chain's CDR3 is CASAGTGYSGANALTF. For the CDR3, the DNA is TGTGCCAGCGCTGGCACAGGGTACTCTGGGGCCAACGCCCTGACTTTC.

This clonotype came up many times. V is TRBV16 and J is TRBJ1-1, with TRBD1 as a possible D gene (5 bases). Trimming removed 0 bases at V and 0 bases at J, with 8 bases between. Germline V gives CDR1 KGHSY, CDR2 FQNENV. CDR3 length: 15 amino acids. Here the CDR3 DNA reads TGTGCCAGCAGCCAATCGGAGGGGTTGAACACTGAAGCTTTCTTT. Encoded protein: CASSQSEGLNTEAFF.

This clonotype was observed a few times. V usage is TRBV6-2 or TRBV6-3 and J usage is TRBJ2-1; D is unclear. In germline, CDR1 is MNHEY, CDR2 SVGEGT. The V end lost 2 bases, the J end lost 3 bases, and 14 bases lay between the germline ends. This CDR3 contains 16 residues. CDR3 sequence reads: CASSYQVPLIYNEQFF. The CDR3 DNA is TGTGCCAGCAGTTACCAGGTCCCCCTCATCTACAATGAGCAGTTCTTC.

As for this clonotype: This may arise from a read error, as a much more abundant clone is one base away. J is TRBJ2-7 and V is TRBV29-1, with a possible D match to TRBD1 (6 bases). Germline CDR1 reads SQVTM; CDR2 reads ANQGSEA. V lost 7 bases to trimming and J lost 7 bases, with 20 bases between them. The CDR3 is 13 residues long. CDR3 DNA: TGCAGCGCCCTGGACAGCCGGAATGGTGAGCAGTACTTC. It translates to CSALDSRNGEQYF.

Worth noting for this clonotype: This may be a read error: a much more frequent sequence differs by one nucleotide. This rearrangement joins TRBV6-5 to TRBJ2-2; 8 bases agree with TRBD1. Germline V gene lookup returns CDR1 MNHEY and CDR2 SVGAGI. The CDR3 has 17 amino acids. DNA of the CDR3: TGTGCCGGCAGTTACTCGAGTGGGACAGGAACCACCGGGGAGCTGTTTTTT. Protein: CAGSYSSGTGTTGELFF.

The V call is TRBV20-1, the J call TRBJ2-7; TRBD2 matches at 9 bases. Germline loops: CDR1 DFQATT, CDR2 SNEGSKA (reference sequence). The CDR3 is 15 amino acids. V lost 0 bases, J lost 3 bases, and 6 bases stayed unmatched. As DNA, the CDR3 is TGCAGTGCTAGAGAAGGGACTAGCACAAGCTACGAGCAGTACTTC. Its protein is CSAREGTSTSYEQYF.

The chain combines TRBV24-1 with TRBJ2-2, with 10 bases fitting TRBD2. V lost 0 bases, J lost 5 bases, and 5 bases stayed unmatched. Germline V gene lookup returns CDR1 KGHDR and CDR2 SFDVKD. The CDR3 is 17 amino acids. The CDR3 loop reads CATSDLTAGGRTGELFF. The DNA for the CDR3 is TGTGCCACCAGTGATTTGACAGCGGGAGGGCGGACCGGGGAGCTGTTTTTT.

This chain links TRBV4-1 with TRBJ2-2, with 8 bases fitting TRBD1. The CDR3 contains 14 residues. Germline V gives CDR1 MGHRA, CDR2 YSYEKL. V lost 4 bases and J lost 7; bases outside the gene matches: 5. Written as DNA, the CDR3 is TGCGCCAGCAGCCTACGGACAGGGATCGGGGAGCTGTTTTTT. Translated: CASSLRTGIGELFF.

This clonotype turned up a few times. The gene calls are TRBV15 and TRBJ2-7; D unresolved. The germline V gene has CDR1 LNHNV and CDR2 YYDKDF (reference sequence). The V end lost 0 bases, the J end lost 1 base, and 10 bases lay between the germline ends. There are 15 residues in the CDR3. The DNA for the CDR3 is TGTGCCACCAGCAGAGATCGAGGCAGGTCCTACGAGCAGTACTTC. Translating gives CATSRDRGRSYEQYF.